What follows are 18 T cell receptor beta chains derived from one specimen sequenced in a study of CD8 T cells in Susac syndrome. Random-hexamer reverse transcription was applied to about 0.45 to 1 ug RNA. TCRdb redid the calling of the immunoSEQ multiplex PCR reads with MiXCR, one entry per CDR3 protein. The sample lists more than 65,000 distinct CDR3 sequences, around 93% occurring once. Sequenced sample: CD8+ T cells from PBMCs. The receptors originated from a human donor in good health.

The chain employs TRBV7-9 and TRBJ2-1; TRBD1 aligns across 8 bases. This CDR3 has 14 residues. Germline V gene sequence: CDR1 SEHNR, CDR2 FQNEAQ (reference sequence). The V and J ends lost 1 base and 9 bases, in that order; junction bases with no gene match: 5. The CDR3 nucleotides are TGTGCCAGCAGCTTAGGCAGGGGGCGGAGTGAGCAGTTCTTC. Its translation is CASSLGRGRSEQFF.

This clonotype was seen once. The CDR3 DNA is TGCAGCGTTGAACGGGAGCCCACAGATACGCAGTATTTT. Encoded protein: CSVEREPTDTQYF. The chain is built from TRBV29-1 and TRBJ2-3; D is possibly TRBD2 (6 bases). Trimming stripped 2 bases from V and 2 bases from J, with 8 bases between. The CDR3 contains 13 residues. The germline CDR1 and CDR2 sequences are SQVTM and ANQGSEA.

The rearrangement uses TRBV5-6 and TRBJ2-1, with D uncertain. This CDR3 is 15 amino acids long. Germline assignment: CDR1 SGHDT and CDR2 YYEEEE. V dropped 0 bases and J dropped 7 bases, with 14 bases sitting between them. The CDR3 region has the DNA TGTGCCAGCAGCTTGGACCGGTTGGCAAGAAATGAGCAGTTCTTC. It translates to CASSLDRLARNEQFF.

The chain recombines TRBV29-1 with TRBJ2-2; TRBD2 agrees at 8 bases. The trim removed 4 bases at V and 1 base at J, leaving 11 bases unmatched. The CDR3 is made up of 17 amino acids. Germline assignment: CDR1 SQVTM and CDR2 ANQGSEA. The CDR3 nucleotides are TGCAGCGTTGCGGGGGGGGTGGGGTTTGAGAACACCGGGGAGCTGTTTTTT. It is translated as CSVAGGVGFENTGELFF.

J is TRBJ2-1 and V is TRBV29-1, with D possibly being TRBD2 (6 bases). The germline gives CDR1 SQVTM, CDR2 ANQGSEA. The V gene lost 7 bases and the J gene lost 3 bases, with 19 bases spanning the gap. This CDR3 has 15 amino acids. The CDR3 DNA is TGCAGCGGCGAACCTGGCGGAGGGAGCTACAATGAGCAGTTCTTC. Translating gives CSGEPGGGSYNEQFF.

V usage is TRBV3-1 and J usage is TRBJ2-5, with 9 bases aligning to TRBD2. The CDR3 has 15 amino acids. Per germline, CDR1 LGHDT and CDR2 YNNKEL (reference sequence). The ends lost 5 bases at V and 4 bases at J; junction bases unmatched: 8. In DNA, the CDR3 is TGTGCCAGCAGCGAGACTAGCGGAGGAGGAGAGACCCAGTACTTC. Translation gives CASSETSGGGETQYF.

The rearrangement uses TRBV7-9 and TRBJ1-1; D gene unclear. Germline V lookup: CDR1 SEHNR, CDR2 FQNEAQ (reference sequence). Between the trimmed V and J ends, which lost 6 bases and 0 bases, there was a span of 11 bases. This CDR3 is 14 amino acids long. CDR3 bases: TGTGCCAGCAGGCCCGATTCCTTGAACACTGAAGCTTTCTTT. It yields the protein CASRPDSLNTEAFF.

The rearrangement uses TRBV4-1 and TRBJ1-5, with unresolved D. The CDR3 is 14 amino acids. Germline CDR1 and CDR2: MGHRA and YSYEKL. Trimming left V 5 bases short and J 0 bases short, with 8 bases between. This CDR3 is CASSDTDSNQPQHF. The CDR3, as DNA: TGCGCCAGCAGCGATACCGATAGCAATCAGCCCCAGCATTTT.

This clonotype has a single count. CDR3 residues: CSVGTGGANYGYTF. The DNA for the CDR3 is TGCAGCGTTGGAACAGGGGGCGCGAACTATGGCTACACCTTC. This sequence joins TRBV29-1 and TRBJ1-2, with 9 bases aligning to TRBD1. Germline-derived CDR1 and CDR2 are SQVTM and ANQGSEA. The CDR3 runs to 14 residues. The ends lost 4 bases at V and 2 bases at J; junction bases unmatched: 5.

The chain carries TRBV5-6 and TRBJ2-7, with D possibly TRBD1 on 6 matching bases. The CDR3 runs to 14 residues. CDR1 is SGHDT and CDR2 is YYEEEE in the germline V gene. With 4 bases removed from V and 0 bases from J, the gap between germline ends came to 11 bases. CDR3 protein: CASSTWTASYEQYV. In DNA, the CDR3 is TGTGCCAGCAGCACCTGGACAGCCTCCTACGAGCAGTACGTC.

The V gene is TRBV3-1, the J gene TRBJ2-3; D gene ambiguous. Looked up from germline, CDR1 is LGHDT and CDR2 is YNNKEL (reference sequence). The CDR3 contains 14 residues. Trimming left V 0 bases short and J 2 bases short, with 6 bases between. CDR3 residues: CASSQDGFTDTQYF. DNA of the CDR3: TGTGCCAGCAGCCAAGACGGATTCACAGATACGCAGTATTTT.

CDR3 sequence (DNA): TGCGCCAGCAGTCAATCCTCGATGACCCGACCTCTAAATTCACCCCTCCACTTT. The encoded protein is CASSQSSMTRPLNSPLHF. The chain employs TRBV23-1 and TRBJ1-6, with D hard to call. TRBV23-1 is marked as an open reading frame, function uncertain. The CDR3 runs to 18 residues. V was pared by 0 bases and J by 7 bases, with 19 bases between.

The chain uses TRBV27 and TRBJ2-3, with D perhaps TRBD1 (6 bases). Germline V gives CDR1 MNHEY, CDR2 SMNVEV (reference sequence). Trimming took off 8 bases at V and 2 bases at J, with 11 bases between the two ends. This CDR3 contains 13 residues. The CDR3 spells CASSYRATDTQYF. CDR3 bases: TGTGCCAGCTCTTACAGGGCCACAGATACGCAGTATTTT.

This clonotype was counted once. The CDR3 DNA reads TGTGCCAGCATTGGACAGGGGGCTCCCTGGACACAAGATACGCAGTATTTT. The encoded protein is CASIGQGAPWTQDTQYF. The V gene is TRBV6-2 or TRBV6-3, the J gene TRBJ2-3, with 11 nucleotides matching TRBD1. CDR1 is MNHEY and CDR2 is SVGEGT in the germline V gene. This CDR3 has 17 residues. Unmatched junction bases numbered 14, after V lost 7 bases and J lost 5 bases.

V and J are TRBV9 and TRBJ2-1; D call uncertain. V gave up 2 bases and J gave up 0 bases, with 12 bases separating them. Germline V gene lookup returns CDR1 SGDLS and CDR2 YYNGEE. This CDR3 is 16 amino acids long. Here the CDR3 DNA reads TGTGCCAGCAGCGTTGAAGCCCATGGCTCCTACAATGAGCAGTTCTTC. Translating it yields CASSVEAHGSYNEQFF.

The sample holds one count of this clonotype. The chain carries TRBV6-2 or TRBV6-3 and TRBJ2-5, with 7 positions matching TRBD2. Germline CDR1 is MNHEY and CDR2 is SVGEGT. J gave up 2 bases and V 0 bases, and 0 bases lay outside the gene matches. This CDR3 is 14 amino acids long. CDR3 sequence reads: CASSYSGLQETQYF. The DNA of the CDR3 is TGTGCCAGCAGTTACTCGGGACTACAAGAGACCCAGTACTTC.

The chain combines TRBV5-6 with TRBJ2-7; no clear D. The ends were cut back, 1 base at V and 3 bases at J, with 11 bases in the middle. CDR3 length equals 14 residues. Germline CDR1 and CDR2: SGHDT and YYEEEE. The DNA for the CDR3 is TGTGCCAGCAGCTTGATTGTGCCAAACTACGAGCAGTACTTC. Translated, it gives CASSLIVPNYEQYF.

V usage is TRBV12-3 or TRBV12-4 and J usage is TRBJ2-2; D ambiguous. This CDR3 spans 14 amino acids. V was cut by 5 bases and J by 1 base, with 8 bases left in between. CDR3 sequence: CASSPSWNTGELFF. The DNA for the CDR3 is TGTGCCAGCAGTCCATCGTGGAACACCGGGGAGCTGTTTTTT.